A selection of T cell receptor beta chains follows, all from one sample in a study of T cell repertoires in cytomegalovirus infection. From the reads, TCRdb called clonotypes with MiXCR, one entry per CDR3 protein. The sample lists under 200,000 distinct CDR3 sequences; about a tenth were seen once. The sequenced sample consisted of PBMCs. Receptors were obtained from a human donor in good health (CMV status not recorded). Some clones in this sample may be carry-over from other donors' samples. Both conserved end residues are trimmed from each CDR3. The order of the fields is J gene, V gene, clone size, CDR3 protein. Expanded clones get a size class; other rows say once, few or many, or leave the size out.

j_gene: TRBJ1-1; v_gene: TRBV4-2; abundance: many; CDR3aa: ASSQDLENTEAF
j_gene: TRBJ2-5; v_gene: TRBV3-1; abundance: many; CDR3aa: ASSQAETQY
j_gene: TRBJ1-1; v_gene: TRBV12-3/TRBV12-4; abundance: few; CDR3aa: ASSSGHEAF
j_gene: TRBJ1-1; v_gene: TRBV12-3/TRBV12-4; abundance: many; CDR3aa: ASSLGGLEAF
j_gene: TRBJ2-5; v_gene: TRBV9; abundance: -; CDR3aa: ASSVSGTVSQLSVQETQY
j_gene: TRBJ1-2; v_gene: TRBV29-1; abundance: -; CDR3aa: SARRQGLVYGYT
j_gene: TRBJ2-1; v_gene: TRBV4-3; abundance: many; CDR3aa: ASSQFRWDEQF
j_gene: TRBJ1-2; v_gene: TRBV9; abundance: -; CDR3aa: ASSVGTETLGGYT
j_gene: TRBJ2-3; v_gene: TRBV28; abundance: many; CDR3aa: ASSSASGGRGDTQY
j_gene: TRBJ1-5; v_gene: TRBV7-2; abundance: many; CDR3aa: ASSLILGTQPQH
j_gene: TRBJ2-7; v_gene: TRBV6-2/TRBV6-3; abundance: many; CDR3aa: ASSYEISSYEQY
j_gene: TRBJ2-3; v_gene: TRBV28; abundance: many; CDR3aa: ASSSPVGSGSTDTQY
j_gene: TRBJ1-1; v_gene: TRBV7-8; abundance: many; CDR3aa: ASSFQGKAF
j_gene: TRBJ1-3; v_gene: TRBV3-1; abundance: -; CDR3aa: ASSQRSSGNTIY
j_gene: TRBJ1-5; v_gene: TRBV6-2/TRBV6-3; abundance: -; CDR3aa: ASSYGGAYSNQPQH
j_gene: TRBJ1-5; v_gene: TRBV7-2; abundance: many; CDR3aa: ASSRLNQPQH
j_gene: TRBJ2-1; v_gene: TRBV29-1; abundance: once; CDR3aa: SVELRTFDNEQF
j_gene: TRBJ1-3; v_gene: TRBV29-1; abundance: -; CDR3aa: SVSKSSGNTIY
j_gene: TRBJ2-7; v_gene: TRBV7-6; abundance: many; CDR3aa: ASSLEVVGHEQY
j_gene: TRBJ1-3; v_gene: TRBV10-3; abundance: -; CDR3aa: AISDTGGRGNTIY
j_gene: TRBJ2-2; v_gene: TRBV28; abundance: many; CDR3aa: ASSLGGSPNTGELF
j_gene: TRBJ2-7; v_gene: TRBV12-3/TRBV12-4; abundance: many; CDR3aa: ASRKGTGVLYEQY
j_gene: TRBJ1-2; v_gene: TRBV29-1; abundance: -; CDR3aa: SVTGQNYGYT
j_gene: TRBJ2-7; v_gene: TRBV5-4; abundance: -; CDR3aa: ASSGWGVASDPREQY
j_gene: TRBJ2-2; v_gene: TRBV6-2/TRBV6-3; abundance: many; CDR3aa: ASSLPLTRLVANTGELF
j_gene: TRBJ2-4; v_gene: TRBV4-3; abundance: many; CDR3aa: ASSQESTGGKNIQY
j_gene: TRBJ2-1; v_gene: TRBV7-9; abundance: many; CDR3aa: ASSLRGSHNEQF
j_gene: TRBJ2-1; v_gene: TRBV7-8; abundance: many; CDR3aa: ASSQTSDVYNEQF
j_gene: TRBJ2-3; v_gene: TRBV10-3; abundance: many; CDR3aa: AIRSGTGGTDTQY
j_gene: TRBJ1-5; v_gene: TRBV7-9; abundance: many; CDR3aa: ASSLSDVPAQPQH
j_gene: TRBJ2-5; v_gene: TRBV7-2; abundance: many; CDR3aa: ASSRSGNQETQY
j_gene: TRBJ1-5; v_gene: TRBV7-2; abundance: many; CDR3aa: ASSSPDRGSNQPQH
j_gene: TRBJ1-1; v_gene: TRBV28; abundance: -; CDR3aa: ASRIQENTEAF
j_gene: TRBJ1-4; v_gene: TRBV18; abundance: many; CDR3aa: ASSPMTLLGGGEKLF
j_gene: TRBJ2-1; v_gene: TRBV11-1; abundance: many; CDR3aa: ASSLSSAYNEQF
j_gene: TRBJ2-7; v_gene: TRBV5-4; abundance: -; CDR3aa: ASRPGLAYEQY